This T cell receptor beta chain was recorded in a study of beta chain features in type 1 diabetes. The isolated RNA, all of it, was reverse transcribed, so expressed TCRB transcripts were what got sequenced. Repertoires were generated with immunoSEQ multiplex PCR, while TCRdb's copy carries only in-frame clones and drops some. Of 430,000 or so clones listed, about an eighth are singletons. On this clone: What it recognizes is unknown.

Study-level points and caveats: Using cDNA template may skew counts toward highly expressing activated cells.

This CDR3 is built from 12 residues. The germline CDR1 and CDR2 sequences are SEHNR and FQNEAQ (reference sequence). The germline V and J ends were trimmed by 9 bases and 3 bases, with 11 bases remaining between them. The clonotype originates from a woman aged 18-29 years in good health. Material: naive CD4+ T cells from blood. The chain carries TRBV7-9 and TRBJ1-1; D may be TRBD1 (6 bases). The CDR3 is CASSQGYTEAFF. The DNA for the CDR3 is TGTGCCAGTTCGCAGGGGTACACTGAAGCTTTCTTT.